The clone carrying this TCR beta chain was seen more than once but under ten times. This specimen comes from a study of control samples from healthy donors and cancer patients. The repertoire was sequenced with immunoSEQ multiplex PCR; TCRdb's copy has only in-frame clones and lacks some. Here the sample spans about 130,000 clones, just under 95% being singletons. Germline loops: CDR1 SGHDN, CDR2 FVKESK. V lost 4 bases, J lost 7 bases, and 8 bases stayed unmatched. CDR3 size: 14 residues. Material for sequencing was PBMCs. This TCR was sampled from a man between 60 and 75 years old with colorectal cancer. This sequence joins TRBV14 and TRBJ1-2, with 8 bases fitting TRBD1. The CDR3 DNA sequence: TGTGCCAGCAGCCCATTCCAGGGGGCAAGTGGCTACACCTTC. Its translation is CASSPFQGASGYTF.